These 3 T cell receptor beta chains came from one sample sequenced in a study of blood T cell repertoires in COVID-19. Sequencing used immunoSEQ multiplex PCR; TCRdb keeps in-frame clones, though not all of them. The sample records around 300,000 clones, 80% to 90% being singletons. The sequenced sample was PBMCs or T cells enriched from blood (not recorded which). These TCRs come from a young woman who had recovered from COVID-19.

The chain has TRBV5-1 and TRBJ2-5, with a weak D call TRBD1 (6 bases). The CDR3 runs to 14 residues. Trimming removed 4 bases at V and 9 bases at J, with 19 bases between. Germline CDR1 SGHRS, CDR2 YFSETQ. CDR3 in DNA: TGCGCCAGCAGCCCTGGGGGCGGGTCGGGGCCCCAGTACTTC. This encodes CASSPGGGSGPQYF.

A word on this clone: Germline is not matched at one junction end, which may reflect a read error. The chain links TRBV28 to TRBJ2-7; D gene unclear. The germline gives CDR1 MDHEN, CDR2 SYDVKM. The CDR3 has 11 amino acids. The CDR3 here is CASSHSHEQYF. In nucleotides, the CDR3 is TGTGCCAGCAGCCACTCCCACGAGCAGTACTTC.

The chain links TRBV12-5 to TRBJ1-1; D is unclear. The germline V gene encodes CDR1 LGHNT and CDR2 FRNRAP. The CDR3 sequence is 12 residues long. The ends were cut back, 5 bases at V and 3 bases at J, with 7 bases in the middle. The CDR3 is CASGPSYTEAFF. The DNA of the CDR3 is TGTGCTAGTGGTCCCTCGTACACTGAAGCTTTCTTT.